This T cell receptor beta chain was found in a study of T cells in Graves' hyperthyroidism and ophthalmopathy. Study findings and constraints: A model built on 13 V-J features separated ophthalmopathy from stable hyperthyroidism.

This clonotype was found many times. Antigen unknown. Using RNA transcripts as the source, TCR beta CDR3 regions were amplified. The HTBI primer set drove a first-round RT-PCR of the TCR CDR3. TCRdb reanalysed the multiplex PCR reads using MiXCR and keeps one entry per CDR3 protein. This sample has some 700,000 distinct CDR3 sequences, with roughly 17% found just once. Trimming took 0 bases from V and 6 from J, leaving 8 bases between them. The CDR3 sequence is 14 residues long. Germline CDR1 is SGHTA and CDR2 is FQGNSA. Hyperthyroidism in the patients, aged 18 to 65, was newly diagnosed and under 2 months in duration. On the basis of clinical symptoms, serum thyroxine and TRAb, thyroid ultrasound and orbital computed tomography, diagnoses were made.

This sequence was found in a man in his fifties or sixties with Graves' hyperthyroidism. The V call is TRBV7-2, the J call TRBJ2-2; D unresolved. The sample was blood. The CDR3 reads CASSLARSAGELFF. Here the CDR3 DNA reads TGTGCCAGCAGCTTAGCGAGGAGTGCCGGGGAGCTGTTTTTT.